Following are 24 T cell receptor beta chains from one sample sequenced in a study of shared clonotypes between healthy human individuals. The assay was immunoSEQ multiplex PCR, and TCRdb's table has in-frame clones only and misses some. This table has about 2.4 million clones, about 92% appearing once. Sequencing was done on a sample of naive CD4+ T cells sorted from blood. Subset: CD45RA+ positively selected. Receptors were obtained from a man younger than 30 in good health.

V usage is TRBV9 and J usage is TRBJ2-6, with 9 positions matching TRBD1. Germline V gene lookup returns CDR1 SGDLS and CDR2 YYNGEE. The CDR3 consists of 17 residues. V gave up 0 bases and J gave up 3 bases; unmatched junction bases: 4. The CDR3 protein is CASSVDDRGNGANVLTF. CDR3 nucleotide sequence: TGTGCCAGCAGCGTAGACGACAGGGGGAATGGGGCCAACGTCCTGACTTTC. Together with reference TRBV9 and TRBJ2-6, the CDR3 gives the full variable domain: DSGVTQTPKHLITATGQRVTLRCSPRSGDLSVYWYQQSLDQGLQFLIQYYNGEERAKGNILERFSAQQFPDLHSELNLSSLELGDSALYFCASSVDDRGNGANVLTFGAGSRLTVL.

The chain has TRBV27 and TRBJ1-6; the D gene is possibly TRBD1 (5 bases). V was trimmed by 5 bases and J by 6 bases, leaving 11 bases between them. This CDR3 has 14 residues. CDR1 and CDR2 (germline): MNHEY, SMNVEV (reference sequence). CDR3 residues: CASSPRQSNSPLHF. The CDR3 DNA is TGTGCCAGCAGTCCGAGACAGTCTAATTCACCCCTCCACTTT.

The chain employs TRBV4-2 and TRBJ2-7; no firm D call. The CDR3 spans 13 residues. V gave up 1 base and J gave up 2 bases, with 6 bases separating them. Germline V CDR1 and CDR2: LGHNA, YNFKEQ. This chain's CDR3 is CASSQVQTYEQYF. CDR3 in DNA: TGTGCCAGCAGCCAAGTACAGACCTACGAGCAGTACTTC.

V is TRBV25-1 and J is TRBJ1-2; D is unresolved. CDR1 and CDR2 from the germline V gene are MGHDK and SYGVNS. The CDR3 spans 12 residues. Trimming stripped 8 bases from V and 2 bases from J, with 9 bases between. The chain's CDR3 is CASANQNYGYTF. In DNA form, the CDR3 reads TGTGCCAGCGCTAACCAAAACTATGGCTACACCTTC.

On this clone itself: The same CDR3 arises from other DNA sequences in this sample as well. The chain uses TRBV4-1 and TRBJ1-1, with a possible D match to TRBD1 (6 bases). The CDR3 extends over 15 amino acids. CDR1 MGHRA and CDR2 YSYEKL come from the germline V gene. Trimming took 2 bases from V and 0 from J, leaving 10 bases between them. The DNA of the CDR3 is TGCGCCAGCAGCCAACCAGACAGGTTGAACACTGAAGCTTTCTTT. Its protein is CASSQPDRLNTEAFF.

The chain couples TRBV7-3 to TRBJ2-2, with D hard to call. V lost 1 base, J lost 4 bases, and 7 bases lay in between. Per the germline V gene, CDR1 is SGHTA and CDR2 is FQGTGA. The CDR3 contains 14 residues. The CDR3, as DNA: TGTGCCAGCAGCTTAAGCGTCGGCACCGGGGAGCTGTTTTTT. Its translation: CASSLSVGTGELFF.

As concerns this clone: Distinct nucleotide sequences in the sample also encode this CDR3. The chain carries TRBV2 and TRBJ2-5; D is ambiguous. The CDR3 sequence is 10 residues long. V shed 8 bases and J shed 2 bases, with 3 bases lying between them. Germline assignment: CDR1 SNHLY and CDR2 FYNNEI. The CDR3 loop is CASGQETQYF. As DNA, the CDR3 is TGTGCCAGCGGTCAAGAGACCCAGTACTTC. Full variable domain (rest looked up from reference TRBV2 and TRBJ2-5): EPEVTQTPSHQVTQMGQEVILRCVPISNHLYFYWYRQILGQKVEFLVSFYNNEISEKSEIFDDQFSVERPDGSNFTLKIRSTKLEDSAMYFCASGQETQYFGPGTRLLVL.

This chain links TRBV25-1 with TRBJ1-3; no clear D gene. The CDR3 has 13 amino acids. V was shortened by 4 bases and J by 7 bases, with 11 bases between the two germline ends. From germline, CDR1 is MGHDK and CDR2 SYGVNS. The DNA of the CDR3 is TGTGCCAGCAGTGTGACCATGGGGAACACCATATATTTT. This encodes CASSVTMGNTIYF.

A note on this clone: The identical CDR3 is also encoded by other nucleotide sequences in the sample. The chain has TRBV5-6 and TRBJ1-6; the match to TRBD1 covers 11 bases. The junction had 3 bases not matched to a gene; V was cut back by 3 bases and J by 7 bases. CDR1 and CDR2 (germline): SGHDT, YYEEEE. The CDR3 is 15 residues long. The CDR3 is CASSSGTGGNSPLHF. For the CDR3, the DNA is TGTGCCAGCAGCTCAGGGACAGGGGGGAATTCACCCCTCCACTTT.

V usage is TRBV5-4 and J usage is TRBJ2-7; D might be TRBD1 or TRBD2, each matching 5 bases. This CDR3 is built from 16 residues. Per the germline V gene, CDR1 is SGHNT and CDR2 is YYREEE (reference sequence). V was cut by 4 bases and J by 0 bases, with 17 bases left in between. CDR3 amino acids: CASSPDKGTASYEQYF. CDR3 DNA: TGTGCCAGCAGCCCGGACAAGGGGACGGCCTCCTACGAGCAGTACTTC. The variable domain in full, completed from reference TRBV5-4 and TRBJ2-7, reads ETGVTQSPTHLIKTRGQQVTLRCSSQSGHNTVSWYQQALGQGPQFIFQYYREEENGRGNFPPRFSGLQFPNYSSELNVNALELDDSALYLCASSPDKGTASYEQYFGPGTRLTVT.

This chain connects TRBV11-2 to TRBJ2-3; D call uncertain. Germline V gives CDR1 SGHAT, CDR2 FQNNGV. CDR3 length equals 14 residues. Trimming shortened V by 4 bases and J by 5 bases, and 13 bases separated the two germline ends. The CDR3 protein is CASSSLSGGDTQYF. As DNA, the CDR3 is TGTGCCAGCAGCTCCCTCTCTGGCGGAGATACGCAGTATTTT. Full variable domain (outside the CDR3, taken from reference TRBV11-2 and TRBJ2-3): EAGVAQSPRYKIIEKRQSVAFWCNPISGHATLYWYQQILGQGPKLLIQFQNNGVVDDSQLPKDRFSAERLKGVDSTLKIQPAKLEDSAVYLCASSSLSGGDTQYFGPGTRLTVL.

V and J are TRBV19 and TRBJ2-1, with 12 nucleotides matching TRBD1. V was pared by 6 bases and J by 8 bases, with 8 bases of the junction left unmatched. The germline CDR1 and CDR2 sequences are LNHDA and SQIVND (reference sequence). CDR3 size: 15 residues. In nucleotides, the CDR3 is TGTGCCAGTAGGGAGGGACAGGGGGCGTCAGATGAGCAGTTCTTC. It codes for CASREGQGASDEQFF. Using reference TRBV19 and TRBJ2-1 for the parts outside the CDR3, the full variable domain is DGGITQSPKYLFRKEGQNVTLSCEQNLNHDAMYWYRQDPGQGLRLIYYSQIVNDFQKGDIAEGYSVSREKKESFPLTVTSAQKNPTAFYLCASREGQGASDEQFFGPGTRLTVL.

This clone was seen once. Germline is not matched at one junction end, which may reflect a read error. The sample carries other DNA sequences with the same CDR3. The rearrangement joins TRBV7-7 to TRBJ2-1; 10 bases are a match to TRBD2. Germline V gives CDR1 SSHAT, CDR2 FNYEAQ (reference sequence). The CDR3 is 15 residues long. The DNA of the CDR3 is TGTGCTAGCAGCTCAGGACTAGCGGCCTACAATGAGCAGTTCTTC. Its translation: CASSSGLAAYNEQFF.

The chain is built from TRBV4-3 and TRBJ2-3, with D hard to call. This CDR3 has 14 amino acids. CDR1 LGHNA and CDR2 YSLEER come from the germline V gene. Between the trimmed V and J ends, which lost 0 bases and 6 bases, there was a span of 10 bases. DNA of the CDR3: TGCGCCAGCAGCCAAGAACCCTCCTGGGATACGCAGTATTTT. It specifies CASSQEPSWDTQYF.

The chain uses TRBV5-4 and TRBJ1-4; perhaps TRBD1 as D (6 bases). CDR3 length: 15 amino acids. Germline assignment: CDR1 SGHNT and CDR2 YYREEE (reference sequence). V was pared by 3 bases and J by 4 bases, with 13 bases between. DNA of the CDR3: TGTGCCAGCAGCTCTGGCGACAGGTATAATGAAAAACTGTTTTTT. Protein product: CASSSGDRYNEKLFF.

CDR3 DNA sequence: TGTGCCAGCCGAGGCGGGGGCCTGGGAAAGACCCAGTACTTC. Translating it yields CASRGGGLGKTQYF. The chain joins TRBV6-5 to TRBJ2-5; tentatively, D is TRBD2 (7 bases). The CDR3 spans 14 residues. Deletions cut 8 bases from V and 6 bases from J, with 19 bases between. In germline, CDR1 is MNHEY, CDR2 SVGAGI.

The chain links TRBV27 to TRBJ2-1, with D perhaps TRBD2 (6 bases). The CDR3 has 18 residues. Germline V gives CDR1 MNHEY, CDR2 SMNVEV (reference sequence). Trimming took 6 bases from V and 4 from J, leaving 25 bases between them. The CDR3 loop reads CASSNLGEVPTYYNEQFF. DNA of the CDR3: TGTGCCAGCAGCAACCTCGGGGAGGTCCCGACCTATTACAATGAGCAGTTCTTC.

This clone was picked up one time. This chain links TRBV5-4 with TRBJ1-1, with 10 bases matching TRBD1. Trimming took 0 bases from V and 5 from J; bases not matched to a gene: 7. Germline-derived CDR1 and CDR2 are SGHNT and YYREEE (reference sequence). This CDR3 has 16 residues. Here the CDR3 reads CASSLGDRGRETEAFF. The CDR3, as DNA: TGTGCCAGCAGCTTGGGCGACAGGGGGCGCGAAACTGAAGCTTTCTTT.

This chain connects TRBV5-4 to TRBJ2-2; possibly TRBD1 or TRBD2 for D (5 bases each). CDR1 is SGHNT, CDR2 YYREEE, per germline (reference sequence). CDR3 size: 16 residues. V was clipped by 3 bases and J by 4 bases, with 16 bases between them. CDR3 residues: CASSSNLRGGTGELFF. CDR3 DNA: TGTGCCAGCAGCTCGAATCTGAGGGGCGGCACCGGGGAGCTGTTTTTT.

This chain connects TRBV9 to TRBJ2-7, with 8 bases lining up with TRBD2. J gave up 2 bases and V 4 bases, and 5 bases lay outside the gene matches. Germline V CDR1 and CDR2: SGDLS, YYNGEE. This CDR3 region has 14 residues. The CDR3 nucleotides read TGTGCCAGCAGCCCCCGCGGGAGGACCTACGAGCAGTACTTC. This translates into CASSPRGRTYEQYF.

The CDR3 DNA is TGTGCCTGGAGTGACCTAGGTGGGGGCACCCAGTACTTC. This sequence encodes CAWSDLGGGTQYF. The genes are TRBV30 and TRBJ2-5; a possible D gene is TRBD1 (6 bases). V was trimmed by 1 base and J by 8 bases, leaving 14 bases between them. CDR1 and CDR2 from the germline V gene are GTSNPN and SVGIG (reference sequence). There are 13 residues in the CDR3.

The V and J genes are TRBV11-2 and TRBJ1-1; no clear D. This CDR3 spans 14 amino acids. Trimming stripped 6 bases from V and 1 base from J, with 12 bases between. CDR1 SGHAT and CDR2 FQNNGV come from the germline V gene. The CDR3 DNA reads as TGTGCCAGCAGTGAGGGCAGCGGGAACACTGAAGCTTTCTTT. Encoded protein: CASSEGSGNTEAFF. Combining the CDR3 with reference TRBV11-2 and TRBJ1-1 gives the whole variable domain EAGVAQSPRYKIIEKRQSVAFWCNPISGHATLYWYQQILGQGPKLLIQFQNNGVVDDSQLPKDRFSAERLKGVDSTLKIQPAKLEDSAVYLCASSEGSGNTEAFFGQGTRLTVV.

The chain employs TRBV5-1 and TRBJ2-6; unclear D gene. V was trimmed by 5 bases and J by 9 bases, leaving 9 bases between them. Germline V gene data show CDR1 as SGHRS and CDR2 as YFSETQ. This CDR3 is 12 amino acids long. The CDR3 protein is CASSEVGNVLTF. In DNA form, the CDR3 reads TGCGCCAGCAGTGAGGTTGGCAACGTCCTGACTTTC.

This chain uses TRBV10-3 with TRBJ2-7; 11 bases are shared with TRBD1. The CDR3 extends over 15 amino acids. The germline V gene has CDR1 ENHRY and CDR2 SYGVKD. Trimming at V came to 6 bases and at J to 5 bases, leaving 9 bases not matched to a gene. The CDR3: CAISRTGGLVDEQYF. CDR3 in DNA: TGTGCCATCAGCCGGACAGGGGGCTTGGTCGACGAGCAGTACTTC.